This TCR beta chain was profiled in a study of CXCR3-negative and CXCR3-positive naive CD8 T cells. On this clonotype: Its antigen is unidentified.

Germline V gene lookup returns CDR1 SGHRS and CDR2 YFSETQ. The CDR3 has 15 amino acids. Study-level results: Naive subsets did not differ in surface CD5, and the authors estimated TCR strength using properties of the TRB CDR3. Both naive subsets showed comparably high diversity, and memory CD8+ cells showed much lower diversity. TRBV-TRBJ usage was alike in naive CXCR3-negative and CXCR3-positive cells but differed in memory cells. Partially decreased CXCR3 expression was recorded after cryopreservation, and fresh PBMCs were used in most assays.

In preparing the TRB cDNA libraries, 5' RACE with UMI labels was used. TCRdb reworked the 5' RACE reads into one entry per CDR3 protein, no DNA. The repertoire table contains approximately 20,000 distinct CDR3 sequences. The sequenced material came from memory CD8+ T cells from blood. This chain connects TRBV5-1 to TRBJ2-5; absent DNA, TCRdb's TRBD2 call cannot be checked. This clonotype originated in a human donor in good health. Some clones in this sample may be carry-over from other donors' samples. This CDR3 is CASSRSGRARETQYF.